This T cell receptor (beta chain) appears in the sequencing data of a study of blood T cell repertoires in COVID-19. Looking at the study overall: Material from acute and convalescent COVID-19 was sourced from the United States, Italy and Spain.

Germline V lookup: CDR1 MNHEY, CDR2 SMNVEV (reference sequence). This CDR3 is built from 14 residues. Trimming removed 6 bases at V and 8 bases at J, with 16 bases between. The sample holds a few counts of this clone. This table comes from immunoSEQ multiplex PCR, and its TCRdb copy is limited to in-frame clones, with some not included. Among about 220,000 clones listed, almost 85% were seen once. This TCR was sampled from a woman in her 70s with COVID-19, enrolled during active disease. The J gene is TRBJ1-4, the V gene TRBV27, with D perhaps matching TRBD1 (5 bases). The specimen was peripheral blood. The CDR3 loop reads CASRGREVGEKLFF. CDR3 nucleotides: TGTGCCAGCAGGGGGCGGGAGGTTGGGGAAAAACTGTTTTTT. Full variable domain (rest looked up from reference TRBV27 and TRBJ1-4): EAQVTQNPRYLITVTGKKLTVTCSQNMNHEYMSWYRQDPGLGLRQIYYSMNVEVTDKGDVPEGYKVSRKEKRNFPLILESPSPNQTSLYFCASRGREVGEKLFFGSGTQLSVL.